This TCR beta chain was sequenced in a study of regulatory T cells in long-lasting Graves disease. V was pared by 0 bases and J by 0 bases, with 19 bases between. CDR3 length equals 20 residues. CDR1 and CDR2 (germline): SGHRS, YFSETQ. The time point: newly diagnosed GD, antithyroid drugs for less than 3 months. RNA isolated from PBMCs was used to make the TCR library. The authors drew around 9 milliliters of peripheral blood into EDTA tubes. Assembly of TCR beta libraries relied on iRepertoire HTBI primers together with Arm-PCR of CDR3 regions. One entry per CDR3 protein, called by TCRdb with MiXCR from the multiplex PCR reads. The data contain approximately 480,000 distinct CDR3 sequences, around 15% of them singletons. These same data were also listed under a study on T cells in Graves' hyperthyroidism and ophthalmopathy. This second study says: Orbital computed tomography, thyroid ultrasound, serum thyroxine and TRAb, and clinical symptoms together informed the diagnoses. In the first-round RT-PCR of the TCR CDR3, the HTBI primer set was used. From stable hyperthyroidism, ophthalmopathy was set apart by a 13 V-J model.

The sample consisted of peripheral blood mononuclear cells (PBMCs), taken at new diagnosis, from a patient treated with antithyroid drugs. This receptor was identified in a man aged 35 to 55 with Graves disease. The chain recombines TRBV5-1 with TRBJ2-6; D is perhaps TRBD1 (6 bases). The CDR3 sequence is CASSLAQGDLQLSGANVLTF. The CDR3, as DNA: TGCGCCAGCAGCTTGGCACAGGGAGATTTACAACTCTCTGGGGCCAACGTCCTGACTTTC.